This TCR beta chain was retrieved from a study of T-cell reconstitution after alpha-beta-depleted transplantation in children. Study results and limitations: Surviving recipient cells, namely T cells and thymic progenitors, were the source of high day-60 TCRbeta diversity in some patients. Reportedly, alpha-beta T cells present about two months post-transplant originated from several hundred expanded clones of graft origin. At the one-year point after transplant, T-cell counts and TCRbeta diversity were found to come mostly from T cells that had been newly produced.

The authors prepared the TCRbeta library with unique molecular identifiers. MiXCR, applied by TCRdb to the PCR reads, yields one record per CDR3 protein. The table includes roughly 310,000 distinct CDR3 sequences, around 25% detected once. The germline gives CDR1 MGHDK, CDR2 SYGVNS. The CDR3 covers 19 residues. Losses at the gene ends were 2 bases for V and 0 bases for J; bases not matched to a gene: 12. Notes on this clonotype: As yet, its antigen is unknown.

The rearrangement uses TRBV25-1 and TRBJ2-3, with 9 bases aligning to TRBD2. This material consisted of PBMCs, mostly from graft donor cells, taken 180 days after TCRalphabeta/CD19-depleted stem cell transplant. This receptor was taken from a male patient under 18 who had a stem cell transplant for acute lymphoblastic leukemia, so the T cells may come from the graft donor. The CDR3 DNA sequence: TGTGCCAGCAGTGAACACTTGTCTAGCGGGAACCCTAGCACAGATACGCAGTATTTT. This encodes CASSEHLSSGNPSTDTQYF.